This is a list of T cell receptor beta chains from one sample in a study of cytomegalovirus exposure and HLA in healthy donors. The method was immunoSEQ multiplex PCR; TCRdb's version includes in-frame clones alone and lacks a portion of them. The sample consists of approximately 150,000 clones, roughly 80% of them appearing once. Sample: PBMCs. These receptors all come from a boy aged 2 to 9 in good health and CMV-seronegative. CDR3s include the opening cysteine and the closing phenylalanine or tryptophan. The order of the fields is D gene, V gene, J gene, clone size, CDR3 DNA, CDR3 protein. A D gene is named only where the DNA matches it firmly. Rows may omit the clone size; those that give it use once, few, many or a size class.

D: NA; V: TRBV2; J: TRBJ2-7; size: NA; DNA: TGTGCCAGCAATTCTCAGGGATACGGCTCCTACGAGCAGTACTTC; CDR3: CASNSQGYGSYEQYF
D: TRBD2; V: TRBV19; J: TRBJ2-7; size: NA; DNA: TGTGCCAGTAGTCGCGGGAGCCCCTACGAGCAGTACTTC; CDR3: CASSRGSPYEQYF
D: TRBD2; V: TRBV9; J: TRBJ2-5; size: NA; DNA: TGTGCCAGCAGCGTCGGGACTAGCGGGAGGATTTTTGAGACCCAGTACTTC; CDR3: CASSVGTSGRIFETQYF
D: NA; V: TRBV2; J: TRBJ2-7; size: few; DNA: TGTGCCACCTGGACACCCTCCTACGAGCAGTACTTC; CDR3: CATWTPSYEQYF
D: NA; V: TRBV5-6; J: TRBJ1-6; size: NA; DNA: TGTGCCAGCAGCACAGGGACGGCGACTGGTTCACCCCTCCACTTT; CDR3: CASSTGTATGSPLHF
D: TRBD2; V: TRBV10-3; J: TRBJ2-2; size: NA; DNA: TGTGCCATCACGGGGGGGCCGATCACCGGGGAGCTGTTTTTT; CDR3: CAITGGPITGELFF
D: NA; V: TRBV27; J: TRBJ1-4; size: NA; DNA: TGTGCCAGCAGTTTATCGAGAAGGGGAGGTGAAAAACTGTTTTTT; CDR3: CASSLSRRGGEKLFF
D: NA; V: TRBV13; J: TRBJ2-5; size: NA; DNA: TGTGCCAGCAGCTCCATGTATATGGGGGCTCGAAACCAGTACTTC; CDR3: CASSSMYMGARNQYF
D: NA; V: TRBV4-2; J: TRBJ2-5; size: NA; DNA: TGTGCCAGCAGCCAAGAAGGCAGGCAAGAGACCCAGTACTTC; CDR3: CASSQEGRQETQYF
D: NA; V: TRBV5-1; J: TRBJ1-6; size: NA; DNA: TGCGCCAGCAGCCGAGGGTCATCTAATTCACCCCTCCACTTT; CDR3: CASSRGSSNSPLHF